This T cell receptor beta chain stems from a study of blood T cells in healthy people across ages. Germline lookup yields CDR1 LNHDA and CDR2 SQIVND (reference sequence). The CDR3 runs to 15 residues. Trimming shortened V by 6 bases and J by 4 bases, and 19 bases separated the two germline ends. The authors ran a second PCR of about 6 to 11 cycles using a sample-barcoded 5' primer and a J-beta primer mix. Each CDR3 protein is one row after TCRdb ran MiXCR on the 5' RACE reads. The sample contains some 920,000 distinct CDR3 sequences, roughly half of which appear only once. This sequence was found in a woman aged 55-69 years in good health. The sequenced sample consisted of blood. V gene TRBV19 combines with J gene TRBJ2-7; D may correspond to TRBD1 or TRBD2 (5 bases each). CDR3 sequence: CASSPRGRGGYEQYF. The DNA of the CDR3 is TGTGCCAGTAGCCCACGGGGACGCGGAGGTTACGAGCAGTACTTC.